Sequencing of this TCR beta chain was carried out in a study of T cells after yellow fever vaccination. About the research overall: Researchers used SMART-Seq v4 Ultra Low Input to prepare fractions that had low cell numbers. Broader study findings: Bulk-population clonotypes that are abundant could appear as contaminants in FACS-sorted repertoires.

TCRdb called the 5' RACE reads again in MiXCR, with one record for every CDR3 protein. The sample carries about 210,000 distinct CDR3 sequences, 2.5% to 3.5% recorded once. This clonotype was detected a few times. As yet, its antigen is unknown. Trimming left V 7 bases short and J 4 bases short, with 16 bases between. Germline CDR1 is LNHDA and CDR2 is SQIVND (reference sequence). The CDR3 consists of 14 residues. The chain recombines TRBV19 with TRBJ1-2, with D tentatively TRBD1 (5 bases). Source: CD4+ T cells sorted from PBMCs, taken 10 days after the yellow fever booster vaccination. This receptor was obtained from a man aged 18-30 years who received the YFV17D yellow fever vaccine. CDR3: CASKGPYGGYGYTF. CDR3 nucleotide sequence: TGTGCCAGTAAGGGGCCCTACGGGGGCTATGGCTACACCTTC.